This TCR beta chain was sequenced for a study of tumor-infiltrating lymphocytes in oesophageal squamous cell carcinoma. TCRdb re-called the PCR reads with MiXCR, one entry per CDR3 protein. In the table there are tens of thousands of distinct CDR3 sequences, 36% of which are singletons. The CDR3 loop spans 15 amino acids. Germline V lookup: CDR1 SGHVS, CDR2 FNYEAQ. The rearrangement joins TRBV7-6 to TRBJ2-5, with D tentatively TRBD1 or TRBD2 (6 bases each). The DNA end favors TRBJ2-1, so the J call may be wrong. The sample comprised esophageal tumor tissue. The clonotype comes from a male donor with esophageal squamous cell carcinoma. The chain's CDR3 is CASSLDGGRGNEQFF. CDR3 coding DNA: TGTGCCAGCAGCTTAGACGGGGGCAGGGGCAATGAGCAGTTCTTC.